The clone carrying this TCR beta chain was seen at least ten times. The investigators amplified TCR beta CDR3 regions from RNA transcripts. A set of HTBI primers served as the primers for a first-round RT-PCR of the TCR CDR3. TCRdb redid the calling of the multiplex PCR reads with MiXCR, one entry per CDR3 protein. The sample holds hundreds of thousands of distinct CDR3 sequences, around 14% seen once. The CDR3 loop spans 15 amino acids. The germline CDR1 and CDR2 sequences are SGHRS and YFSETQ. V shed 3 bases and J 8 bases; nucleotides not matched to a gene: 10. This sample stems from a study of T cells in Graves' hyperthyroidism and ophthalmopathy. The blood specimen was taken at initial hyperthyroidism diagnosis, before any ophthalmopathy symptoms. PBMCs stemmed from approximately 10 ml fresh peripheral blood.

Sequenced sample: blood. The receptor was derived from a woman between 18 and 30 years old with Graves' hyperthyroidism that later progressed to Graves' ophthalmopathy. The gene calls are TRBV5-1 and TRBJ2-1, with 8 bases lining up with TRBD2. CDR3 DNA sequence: TGCGCCAGCAGCTATAGCGGGAAGGGTTTTGATGAGCAGTTCTTC. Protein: CASSYSGKGFDEQFF.